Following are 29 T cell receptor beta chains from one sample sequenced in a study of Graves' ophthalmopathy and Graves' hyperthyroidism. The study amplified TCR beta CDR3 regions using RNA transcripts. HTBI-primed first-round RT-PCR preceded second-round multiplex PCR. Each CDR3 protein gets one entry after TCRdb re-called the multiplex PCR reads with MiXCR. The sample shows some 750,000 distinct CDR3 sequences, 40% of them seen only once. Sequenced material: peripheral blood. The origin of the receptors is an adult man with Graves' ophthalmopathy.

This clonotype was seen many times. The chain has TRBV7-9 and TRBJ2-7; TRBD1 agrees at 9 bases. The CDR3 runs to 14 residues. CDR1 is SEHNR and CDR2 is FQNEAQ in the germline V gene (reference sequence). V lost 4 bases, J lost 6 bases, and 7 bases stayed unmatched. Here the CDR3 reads CASSYPGQGLEQYF. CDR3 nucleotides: TGTGCCAGCAGCTATCCGGGACAGGGACTCGAGCAGTACTTC.

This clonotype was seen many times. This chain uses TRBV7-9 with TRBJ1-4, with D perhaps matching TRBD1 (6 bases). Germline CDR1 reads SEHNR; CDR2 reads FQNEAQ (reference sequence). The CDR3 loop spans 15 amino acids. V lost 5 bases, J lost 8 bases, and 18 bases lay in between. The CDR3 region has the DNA TGTGCCAGCAGCCCTCGAGCAGGGGCGGGGGAAAAACTGTTTTTT. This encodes CASSPRAGAGEKLFF.

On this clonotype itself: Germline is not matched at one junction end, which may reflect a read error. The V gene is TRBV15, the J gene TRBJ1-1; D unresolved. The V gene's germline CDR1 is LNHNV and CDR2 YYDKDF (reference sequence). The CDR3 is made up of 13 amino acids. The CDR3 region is CATSGDMNTEAFF. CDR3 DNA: TGTGCCACCAGCGGAGACATGAACACTGAAGCTTTCTTT.

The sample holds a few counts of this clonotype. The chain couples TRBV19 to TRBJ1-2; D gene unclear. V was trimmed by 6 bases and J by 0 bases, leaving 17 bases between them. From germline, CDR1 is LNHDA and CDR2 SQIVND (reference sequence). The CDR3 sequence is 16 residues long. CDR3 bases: TGTGCCAGTAGACCCCGCGACAATGCTCCTAACTATGGCTACACCTTC. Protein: CASRPRDNAPNYGYTF. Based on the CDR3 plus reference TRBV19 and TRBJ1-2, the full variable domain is DGGITQSPKYLFRKEGQNVTLSCEQNLNHDAMYWYRQDPGQGLRLIYYSQIVNDFQKGDIAEGYSVSREKKESFPLTVTSAQKNPTAFYLCASRPRDNAPNYGYTFGSGTRLTVV.

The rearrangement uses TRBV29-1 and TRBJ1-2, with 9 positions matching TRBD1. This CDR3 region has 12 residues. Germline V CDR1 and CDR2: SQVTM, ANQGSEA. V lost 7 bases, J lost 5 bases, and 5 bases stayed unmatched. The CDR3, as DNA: TGCAGCGCCATGGACAGGGGATATGGCTACACCTTC. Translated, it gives CSAMDRGYGYTF.

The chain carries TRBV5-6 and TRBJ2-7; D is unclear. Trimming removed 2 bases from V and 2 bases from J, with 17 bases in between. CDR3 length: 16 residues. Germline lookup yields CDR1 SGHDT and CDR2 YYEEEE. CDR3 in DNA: TGTGCCAGCAGCTTAATTAGCCAACGAACCCCCTACGAGCAGTACTTC. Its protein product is CASSLISQRTPYEQYF.

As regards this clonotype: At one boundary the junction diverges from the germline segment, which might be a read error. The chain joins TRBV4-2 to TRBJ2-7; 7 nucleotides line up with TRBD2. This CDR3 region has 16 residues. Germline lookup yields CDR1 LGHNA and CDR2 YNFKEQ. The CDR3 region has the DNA TGTGCCAGCAGCCAAGAAAAGCGGGACCTTACCTACGAGCAGCACTTC. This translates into CASSQEKRDLTYEQHF.

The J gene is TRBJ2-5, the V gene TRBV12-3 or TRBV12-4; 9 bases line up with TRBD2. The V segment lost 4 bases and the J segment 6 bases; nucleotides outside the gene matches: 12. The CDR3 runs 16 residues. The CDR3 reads CASSYRAGGASKTQYF. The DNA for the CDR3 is TGTGCCAGCAGTTACCGGGCGGGGGGGGCCTCCAAGACCCAGTACTTC.

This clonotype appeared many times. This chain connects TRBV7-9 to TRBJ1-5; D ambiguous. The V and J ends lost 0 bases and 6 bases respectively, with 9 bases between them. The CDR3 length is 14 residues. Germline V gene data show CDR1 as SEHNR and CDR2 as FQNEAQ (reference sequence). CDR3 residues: CASSLASVAQPQHF. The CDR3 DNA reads TGTGCCAGCAGCTTAGCGTCTGTAGCTCAGCCCCAGCATTTT.

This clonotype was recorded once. The CDR3 protein is CATSSQPFRSPEAFF. The CDR3 region has the DNA TGTGCCACCAGCAGCCAACCTTTTCGTTCTCCTGAAGCTTTCTTT. The chain links TRBV15 to TRBJ1-1; D unresolved. This CDR3 is built from 15 residues. Trimming shortened V by 3 bases and J by 6 bases, and 17 bases separated the two germline ends. Per germline, CDR1 LNHNV and CDR2 YYDKDF (reference sequence).

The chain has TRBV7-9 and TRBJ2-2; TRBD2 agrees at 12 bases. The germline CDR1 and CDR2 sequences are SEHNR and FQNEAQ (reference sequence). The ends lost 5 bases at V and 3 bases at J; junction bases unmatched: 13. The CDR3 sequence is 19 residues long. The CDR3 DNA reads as TGTGCCAGCAGCGTCAAGGGTGGTCTAGCGGGGGGGCACACCGGGGAGCTGTTTTTT. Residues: CASSVKGGLAGGHTGELFF. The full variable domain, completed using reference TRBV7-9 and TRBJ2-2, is DTGVSQNPRHKITKRGQNVTFRCDPISEHNRLYWYRQTLGQGPEFLTYFQNEAQLEKSRLLSDRFSAERPKGSFSTLEIQRTEQGDSAMYLCASSVKGGLAGGHTGELFFGEGSRLTVL.

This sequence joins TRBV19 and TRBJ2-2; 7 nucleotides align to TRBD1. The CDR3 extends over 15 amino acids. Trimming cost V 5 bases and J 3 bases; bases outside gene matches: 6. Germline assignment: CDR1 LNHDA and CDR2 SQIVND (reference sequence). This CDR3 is CASSGETGYTGELFF. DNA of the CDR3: TGTGCCAGTAGTGGCGAGACAGGGTACACCGGGGAGCTGTTTTTT.

The CDR3 here is CSARGQGAQNTEAFF. CDR3 bases: TGCAGTGCTAGAGGGCAGGGGGCGCAGAACACTGAAGCTTTCTTT. V and J are TRBV20-1 and TRBJ1-1; 8 positions match TRBD1. The CDR3 is made up of 15 amino acids. Germline lookup yields CDR1 DFQATT and CDR2 SNEGSKA (reference sequence). V lost 1 base and J lost 1; bases outside the gene matches: 5.

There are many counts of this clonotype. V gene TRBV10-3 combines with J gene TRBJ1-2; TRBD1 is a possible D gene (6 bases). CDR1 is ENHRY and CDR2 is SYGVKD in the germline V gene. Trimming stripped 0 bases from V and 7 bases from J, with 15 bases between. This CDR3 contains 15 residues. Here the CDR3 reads CAISESGAGAAGYTF. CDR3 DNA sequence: TGTGCCATCAGTGAGTCGGGAGCGGGGGCGGCTGGCTACACCTTC.

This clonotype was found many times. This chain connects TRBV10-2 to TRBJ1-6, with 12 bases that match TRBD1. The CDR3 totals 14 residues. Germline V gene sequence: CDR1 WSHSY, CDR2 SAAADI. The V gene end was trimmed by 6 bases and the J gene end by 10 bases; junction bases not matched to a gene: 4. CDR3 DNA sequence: TGCGCCAGCAGCACCGGGACAGGGGGCTCACCCCTCCACTTT. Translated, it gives CASSTGTGGSPLHF.

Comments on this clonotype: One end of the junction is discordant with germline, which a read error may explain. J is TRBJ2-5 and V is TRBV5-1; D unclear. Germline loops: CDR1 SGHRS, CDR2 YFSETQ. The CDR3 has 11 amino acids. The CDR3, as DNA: TGCGCCGGCAGCTTGGAAGGGACCCAGTACTTC. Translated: CAGSLEGTQYF.

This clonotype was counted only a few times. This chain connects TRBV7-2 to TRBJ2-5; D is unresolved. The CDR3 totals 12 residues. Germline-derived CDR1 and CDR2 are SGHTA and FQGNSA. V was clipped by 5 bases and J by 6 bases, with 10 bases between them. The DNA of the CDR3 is TGTGCCAGCAGCCAAGATGGGAAGACCCAGTACTTC. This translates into CASSQDGKTQYF.

The DNA for the CDR3 is TGTGCCAGCTCACCTCCAGCAGGGACGGCTCCAGCTTTCTTT. Translating it yields CASSPPAGTAPAFF. V is TRBV14 and J is TRBJ1-1; a weak D match, TRBD1 (5 bases). The germline gives CDR1 SGHDN, CDR2 FVKESK. V lost 8 bases and J 10 bases, leaving 23 bases between the germline ends. This CDR3 has 14 amino acids. Full variable domain (remainder filled in from reference TRBV14 and TRBJ1-1): EAGVTQFPSHSVIEKGQTVTLRCDPISGHDNLYWYRRVMGKEIKFLLHFVKESKQDESGMPNNRFLAERTGGTYSTLKVQPAELEDSGVYFCASSPPAGTAPAFFGQGTRLTVV.

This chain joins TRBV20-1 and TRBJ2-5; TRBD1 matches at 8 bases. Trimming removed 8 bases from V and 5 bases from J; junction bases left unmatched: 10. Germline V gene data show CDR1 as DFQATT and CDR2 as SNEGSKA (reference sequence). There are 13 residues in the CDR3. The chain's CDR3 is CSYGAGGGETQYF. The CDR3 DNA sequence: TGCAGTTACGGGGCAGGGGGCGGGGAGACCCAGTACTTC.

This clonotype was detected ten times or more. The CDR3 nucleotides are TGTGCCAGCAGCGCCGGACAGGGTGGCTACGAGCAGTACTTC. Amino acid sequence: CASSAGQGGYEQYF. V usage is TRBV11-2 and J usage is TRBJ2-7; 8 bases match TRBD1. This CDR3 has 14 residues. Germline lookup yields CDR1 SGHAT and CDR2 FQNNGV. J was trimmed by 3 bases and V by 5 bases; bases with no gene match: 6.

The CDR3 coding sequence is TGTGCCAGCAGCGGACGACGTCCGGGCCGCGGGGAGGATGAGCAGTACTTC. This translates into CASSGRRPGRGEDEQYF. The gene calls are TRBV7-9 and TRBJ2-7, with D possibly matching TRBD2 (6 bases). This CDR3 has 17 amino acids. V was cut by 5 bases and J by 7 bases, with 27 bases left in between. Per germline, CDR1 SEHNR and CDR2 FQNEAQ (reference sequence).

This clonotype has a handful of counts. The CDR3, as DNA: TGTGCCAGCAGCGGGGACAGGGGGGATGACACCATATATTTT. Protein product: CASSGDRGDDTIYF. This chain joins TRBV25-1 and TRBJ1-3; 11 bases match TRBD1. J was trimmed by 8 bases and V by 6 bases; bases with no gene match: 6. This CDR3 contains 14 residues. The germline CDR1 and CDR2 sequences are MGHDK and SYGVNS.

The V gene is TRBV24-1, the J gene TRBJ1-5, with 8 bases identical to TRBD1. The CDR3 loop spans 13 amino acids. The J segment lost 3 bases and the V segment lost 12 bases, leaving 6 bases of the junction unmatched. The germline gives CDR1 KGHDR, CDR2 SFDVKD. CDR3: CAWGDRYNQPQHF. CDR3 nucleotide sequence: TGTGCCTGGGGGGACAGGTACAATCAGCCCCAGCATTTT.

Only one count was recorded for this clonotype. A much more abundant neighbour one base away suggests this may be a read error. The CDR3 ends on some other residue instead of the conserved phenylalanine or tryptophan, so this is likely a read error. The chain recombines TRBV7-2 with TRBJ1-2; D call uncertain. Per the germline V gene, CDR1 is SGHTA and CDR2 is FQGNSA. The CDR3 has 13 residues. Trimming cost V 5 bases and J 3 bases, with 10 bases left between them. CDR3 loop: CASSLLLDYGYTS. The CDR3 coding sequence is TGTGCCAGCAGCCTCTTGTTGGACTATGGCTACACCTCC.

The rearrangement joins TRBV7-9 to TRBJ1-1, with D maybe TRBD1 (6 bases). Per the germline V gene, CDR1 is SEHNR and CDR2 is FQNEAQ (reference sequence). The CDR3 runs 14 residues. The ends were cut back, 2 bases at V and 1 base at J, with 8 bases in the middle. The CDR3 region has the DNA TGTGCCAGCAGCTTAACCAGGGGGAACACTGAAGCTTTCTTT. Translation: CASSLTRGNTEAFF.

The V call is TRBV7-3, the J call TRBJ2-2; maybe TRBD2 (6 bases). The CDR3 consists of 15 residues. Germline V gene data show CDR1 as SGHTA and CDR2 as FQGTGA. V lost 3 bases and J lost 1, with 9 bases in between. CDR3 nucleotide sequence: TGTGCCAGCAGCTTGGGACTCATGAACACCGGGGAGCTGTTTTTT. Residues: CASSLGLMNTGELFF.

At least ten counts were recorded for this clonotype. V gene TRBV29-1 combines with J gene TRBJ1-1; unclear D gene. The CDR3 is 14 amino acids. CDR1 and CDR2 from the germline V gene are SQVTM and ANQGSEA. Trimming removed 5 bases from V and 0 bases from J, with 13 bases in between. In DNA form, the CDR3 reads TGCAGCGTTTTGGTACAGAAGATGAACACTGAAGCTTTCTTT. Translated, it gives CSVLVQKMNTEAFF.

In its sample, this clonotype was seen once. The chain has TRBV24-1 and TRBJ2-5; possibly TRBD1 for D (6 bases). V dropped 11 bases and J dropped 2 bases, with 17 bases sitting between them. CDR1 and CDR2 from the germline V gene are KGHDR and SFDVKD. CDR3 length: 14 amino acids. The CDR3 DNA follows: TGTGCCAGCAGCCGACCGGGGACACAAGAGACCCAGTACTTC. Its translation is CASSRPGTQETQYF.

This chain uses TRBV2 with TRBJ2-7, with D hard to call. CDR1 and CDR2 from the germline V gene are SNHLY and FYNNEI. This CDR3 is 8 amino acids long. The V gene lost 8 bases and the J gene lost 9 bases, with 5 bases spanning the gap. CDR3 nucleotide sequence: TGTGCCAGCCGGCGGCAGTACTTC. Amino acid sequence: CASRRQYF.